The 3 T cell receptor beta chains below come from one sample, sequenced in a study of blood T cells in healthy people across ages. Primers used in a second PCR of about 6 to 11 cycles were a sample-barcoded 5' primer and a J-beta primer mix. TCRdb independently ran MiXCR on the 5' RACE reads; one entry per CDR3 protein. Of roughly 700,000 distinct CDR3 sequences listed, just under 25% are singletons. The sample also formed part of further work on T cells of mothers and their children.

The sequenced material came from blood. The receptor set was obtained from a boy between 5 and 17 years old in good health.

This chain uses TRBV9 with TRBJ2-5, with 12 positions matching TRBD2. This CDR3 region has 15 residues. Looked up from germline, CDR1 is SGDLS and CDR2 is YYNGEE. With V trimmed by 3 bases and J by 2 bases, 2 bases remained unmatched. Here the CDR3 DNA reads TGTGCCAGCAGCGCTAGCGGGAGGGGTCAAGAGACCCAGTACTTC. Translation: CASSASGRGQETQYF.

This sequence joins TRBV4-3 and TRBJ2-4; 7 bases match TRBD2. CDR3 length: 14 amino acids. V lost 4 bases, J lost 8 bases, and 8 bases stayed unmatched. Germline V gene data show CDR1 as LGHNA and CDR2 as YSLEER. The CDR3 DNA sequence: TGCGCCAGCAGCCCTGCCGGGGAGGGCGACATTCAGTACTTC. As protein: CASSPAGEGDIQYF.

This rearrangement joins TRBV10-3 to TRBJ2-3, with 10 bases lining up with TRBD1. The V gene end was trimmed by 3 bases and the J gene end by 4 bases; junction bases not matched to a gene: 7. Germline loops: CDR1 ENHRY, CDR2 SYGVKD. The CDR3 length is 16 residues. The CDR3 loop reads CAISDVGQGDADTQYF. DNA of the CDR3: TGTGCCATCAGTGACGTAGGACAGGGGGATGCAGATACGCAGTATTTT.